Listed below are T cell receptor beta chains from one sample, sequenced in a study of blood T cell repertoires in COVID-19. Method: immunoSEQ multiplex PCR; TCRdb's copy keeps in-frame clones and lacks some. Of more than 150,000 clones in the sample, just under 90% were seen once. The specimen sequenced was peripheral blood. The origin of the receptors is a woman between 70 and 85 years old with COVID-19, enrolled during active disease. The CDR3 runs from the conserved cysteine through the conserved F or W. Each record gives: D gene, CDR3 length, clone size, V gene, J gene, CDR3 protein, CDR3 DNA. D genes are given only for firm matches. Size values are once, few and many counts, or a class for expanded clones, and some rows have none.

>NA|13|NA|TRBV2|TRBJ1-1
CASSATVNTEAFF
TGTGCCAGCAGTGCAACAGTGAACACTGAAGCTTTCTTT
>NA|15|NA|TRBV7-2|TRBJ2-5
CASSLASGHQETQYF
TGTGCCAGCAGCTTAGCTAGCGGCCACCAAGAGACCCAGTACTTC
>TRBD1|12|NA|TRBV6-5|TRBJ2-7
CASSQGVVEQYF
TGTGCCAGCAGTCAGGGGGTCGTCGAGCAGTACTTC
>TRBD1|11|NA|TRBV28|TRBJ1-2
CASSLRQGHTF
TGTGCCAGCAGTCTAAGACAGGGACACACCTTC
>TRBD1|13|NA|TRBV2|TRBJ2-5
CASRGTGGETQYF
TGTGCCAGCAGGGGGACAGGGGGAGAGACCCAGTACTTC
>NA|13|NA|TRBV5-5|TRBJ2-6
CASYLSGANVLTF
TGTGCCAGTTACCTATCTGGGGCCAACGTCCTGACTTTC
>TRBD1|17|NA|TRBV5-1|TRBJ1-5
CASSFPSRTGNNQPQHF
TGCGCCAGCAGCTTTCCATCGCGGACAGGGAACAATCAGCCCCAGCATTTT
>TRBD1|14|NA|TRBV19|TRBJ1-2
CASSLGQGIYGYTF
TGTGCCAGTAGTTTGGGACAGGGGATCTATGGCTACACCTTC
>NA|13|once|TRBV7-3|TRBJ2-2
CASSSRGTGELFF
TGTGCCAGCAGCTCCCGGGGCACCGGGGAGCTGTTTTTT
>NA|15|few|TRBV3-1/TRBV3-2|TRBJ1-3
CASSQGPRSGNTIYF
TGTGCCAGCAGCCAAGGGCCAAGGAGTGGAAACACCATATATTTT
>TRBD2|17|NA|TRBV15|TRBJ2-1
CATYGLAGDRSYNEQFF
TGTGCCACGTATGGACTAGCGGGAGATCGGTCCTACAATGAGCAGTTCTTC
>TRBD1|13|NA|TRBV20-1|TRBJ1-1
CSASLQGAPEAFF
TGCAGTGCTAGTTTACAGGGGGCGCCTGAAGCTTTCTTT
>NA|16|NA|TRBV18|TRBJ1-4
CASSPNYGGLVEKLFF
TGTGCCAGCTCACCAAATTATGGGGGGTTGGTTGAAAAACTGTTTTTT
>NA|14|NA|TRBV10-3|TRBJ1-2
CAISVDRQYYGYTF
TGTGCCATCAGTGTTGATCGACAGTACTATGGCTACACCTTC
>NA|14|NA|TRBV24-1|TRBJ1-4
CATSDAALPEKLFF
TGTGCCACCAGTGATGCGGCCCTGCCGGAAAAACTGTTTTTT
>TRBD1|14|NA|TRBV28|TRBJ1-1
CASSWDRPNTEAFF
TGTGCCAGCAGTTGGGACAGGCCGAACACTGAAGCTTTCTTT
>TRBD1|15|NA|TRBV7-9|TRBJ2-7
CASRAGTGGDREQYF
TGTGCCAGCAGAGCCGGGACAGGGGGCGACCGAGAGCAGTACTTC
>NA|14|NA|TRBV27|TRBJ2-2
CASSFGGITGELFF
TGTGCCAGCAGTTTCGGGGGAATCACCGGGGAGCTGTTTTTT
>NA|15|NA|TRBV5-1|TRBJ2-1
CASSLSSGLYNEQFF
TGCGCCAGCAGCTTGTCCAGCGGGCTGTACAATGAGCAGTTCTTC
>TRBD2|18|NA|TRBV7-2|TRBJ2-7
CASSLVAASGRLPYEQYF
TGTGCCAGCAGCTTAGTAGCGGCTAGCGGGAGGTTACCCTACGAGCAGTACTTC
>NA|16|NA|TRBV6-1|TRBJ2-7
CATREDTRILSYEQYF
TGTGCCACCCGTGAAGACACCAGGATACTCTCCTACGAGCAGTACTTC
>TRBD1|15|NA|TRBV7-8|TRBJ2-7
CASSPSGTGGNEQYF
TGTGCCAGCAGCCCTTCCGGGACAGGGGGCAACGAGCAGTACTTC
>NA|13|NA|TRBV6-1|TRBJ2-7
CASSDQKSYEQYF
TGTGCCAGCAGTGACCAAAAATCCTACGAGCAGTACTTC
>NA|16|once|TRBV13|TRBJ2-7
CASSLSFGGYSYEQYF
TGTGCCAGCAGCTTATCGTTCGGAGGGTACTCCTACGAGCAGTACTTC
>NA|13|few|TRBV19|TRBJ2-2
CASRYRSPGELFF
TGTGCCAGTAGATACAGGTCCCCCGGGGAGCTGTTTTTT
>NA|14|NA|TRBV7-2|TRBJ1-3
CASSPRTVGNTIYF
TGTGCCAGCAGCCCCCGGACAGTAGGAAACACCATATATTTT
>NA|17|NA|TRBV5-6|TRBJ1-1
CASRQTRPSGINTEAFF
TGTGCCAGCAGACAGACTCGGCCATCAGGGATTAACACTGAAGCTTTCTTT
>TRBD1|20|NA|TRBV6-2/TRBV6-3|TRBJ1-6
CASSSIITRGGASYNSPLHF
TGTGCCAGCAGTTCGATCATAACTCGAGGGGGCGCCTCCTATAATTCACCCCTCCACTTT
>TRBD1|15|NA|TRBV10-2|TRBJ1-2
CASSESGGLNYGYTF
TGCGCCAGCAGTGAGTCAGGGGGCCTTAACTATGGCTACACCTTC
>NA|15|NA|TRBV11-2|TRBJ2-3
CASNDGTYSTDTQYF
TGTGCCAGCAACGACGGGACTTATAGCACAGATACGCAGTATTTT
>TRBD1|16|NA|TRBV9|TRBJ1-1
CASSTNPGQGYTEAFF
TGTGCCAGCAGCACCAATCCGGGACAGGGGTACACTGAAGCTTTCTTT
>NA|15|NA|TRBV5-1|TRBJ2-3
CASSLAASGTDTQYF
TGCGCCAGCAGCTTGGCGGCTAGCGGCACAGATACGCAGTATTTT
>NA|12|many|TRBV29-1|TRBJ2-5
CSVVDTQETQYF
TGCAGCGTTGTGGACACTCAAGAGACCCAGTACTTC
>NA|10|NA|TRBV11-2|TRBJ2-1
CASSRGEQFF
TGTGCCAGCAGCAGGGGTGAGCAGTTCTTC
>NA|18|NA|TRBV7-8|TRBJ1-1
CASSLRGGSYIMNTEAFF
TGTGCCAGCAGCTTACGAGGAGGGTCCTATATCATGAACACTGAAGCTTTCTTT
>TRBD1|14|NA|TRBV28|TRBJ2-7
CASRSDRGSYEQYF
TGTGCCAGCAGGAGTGACAGGGGATCCTACGAGCAGTACTTC
>NA|15|NA|TRBV29-1|TRBJ2-5
CSVELTEKYQETQYF
TGCAGCGTTGAGCTGACAGAGAAGTACCAAGAGACCCAGTACTTC
>NA|16|NA|TRBV7-2|TRBJ1-3
CASSRRRALDGNTIYF
TGTGCCAGCAGTCGGAGGCGCGCTCTGGACGGAAACACCATATATTTT
>NA|15|NA|TRBV11-2|TRBJ1-2
CASSLVQASNYGYTF
TGTGCCAGCAGCTTGGTCCAGGCCTCTAACTATGGCTACACCTTC
>TRBD1|14|NA|TRBV28|TRBJ2-1
CAISGTGFYNEQFF
TGTGCCATCTCCGGGACAGGGTTCTACAATGAGCAGTTCTTC
>TRBD1|13|NA|TRBV2|TRBJ1-6
CASSQDRASPLHF
TGTGCCAGCAGCCAGGACAGGGCTTCACCCCTCCACTTT
>NA|13|NA|TRBV20-1|TRBJ1-1
CSASFDRNTEAFF
TGCAGTGCTAGTTTTGACAGGAACACTGAAGCTTTCTTT
>TRBD1|17|NA|TRBV5-4|TRBJ2-7
CASSNDRGNSLNYEQYF
TGTGCCAGCAGCAACGACAGGGGGAACTCTCTCAACTACGAGCAGTACTTC
>NA|14|NA|TRBV11-2|TRBJ1-1
CASSLDPLNTEAFF
TGTGCCAGCAGCTTAGACCCATTGAACACTGAAGCTTTCTTT
>NA|12|NA|TRBV6-1|TRBJ2-7
CASSEVQGTVDF
TGTGCCAGCAGTGAGGTACAGGGAACAGTGGACTTC
>NA|14|once|TRBV5-1|TRBJ1-1
CASSFRAGADEAFF
TGCGCCAGCAGCTTTAGGGCAGGGGCGGATGAAGCTTTCTTT
>NA|16|NA|TRBV21-1|TRBJ2-3
CAIVSLAENTGDTQYF
TGTGCCATTGTTTCACTAGCGGAGAACACTGGCGATACGCAGTATTTT
>NA|16|NA|TRBV6-1|TRBJ1-6
CASSDLGSSYNSPLHF
TGTGCCAGCAGTGATTTAGGGAGCTCCTATAATTCACCCCTCCACTTT
>TRBD1|15|NA|TRBV5-1|TRBJ1-6
CASSFGIQGESPLHF
TGCGCCAGCAGCTTCGGTATCCAGGGGGAATCACCCCTCCACTTT
>NA|15|NA|TRBV19|TRBJ2-1
CASNQGRFSYNEQFF
TGTGCCAGTAATCAGGGAAGGTTCTCCTACAATGAGCAGTTCTTC
>TRBD2|14|NA|TRBV7-9|TRBJ2-7
CASSISGSLYEQYF
TGTGCCAGCAGCATTAGCGGGTCCCTCTACGAGCAGTACTTC
>NA|12|NA|TRBV27|TRBJ1-6
CASCSENSPLHF
TGTGCCAGTTGCTCAGAAAATTCACCCCTCCACTTT
>TRBD2|17|NA|TRBV7-9|TRBJ2-6
CASSFPGGVAGANVLTF
TGTGCCAGCAGCTTCCCCGGGGGGGTTGCAGGGGCCAACGTCCTGACTTTC
>TRBD2|15|few|TRBV7-9|TRBJ2-7
CASSLAAGGPVQQYF
TGTGCCAGCAGCTTAGCGGCGGGAGGGCCTGTACAGCAGTACTTC
>TRBD1|15|NA|TRBV7-9|TRBJ2-1
CASSYAGTVYNEQFF
TGTGCCAGCAGTTATGCTGGGACAGTCTACAATGAGCAGTTCTTC
>TRBD1|13|NA|TRBV2|TRBJ1-6
CASSGQMNSPLHF
TGTGCCAGCTCGGGACAGATGAATTCACCCCTCCACTTT
>NA|16|NA|TRBV9|TRBJ2-1
CASSVAKGGRVSEQFF
TGTGCCAGCAGCGTAGCAAAGGGGGGGAGAGTGAGTGAGCAGTTCTTC